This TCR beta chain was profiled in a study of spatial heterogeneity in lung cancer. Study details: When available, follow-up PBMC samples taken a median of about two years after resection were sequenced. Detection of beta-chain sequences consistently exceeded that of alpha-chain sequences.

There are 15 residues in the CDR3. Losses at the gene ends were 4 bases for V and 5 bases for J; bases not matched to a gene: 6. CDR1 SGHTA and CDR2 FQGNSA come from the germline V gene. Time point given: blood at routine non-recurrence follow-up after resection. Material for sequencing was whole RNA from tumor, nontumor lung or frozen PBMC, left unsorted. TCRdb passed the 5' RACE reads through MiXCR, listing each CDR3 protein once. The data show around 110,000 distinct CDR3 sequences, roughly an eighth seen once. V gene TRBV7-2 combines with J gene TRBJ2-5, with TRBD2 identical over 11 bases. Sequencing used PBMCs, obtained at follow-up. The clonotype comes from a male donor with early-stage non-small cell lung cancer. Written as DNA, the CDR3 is TGTGCCAGCAGCTCCTTAGCGGGGGGGCTGGAGACCCAGTACTTC. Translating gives CASSSLAGGLETQYF.